This T cell receptor (beta chain) originates from a study of a mutant IDH1 vaccine in newly diagnosed glioma. Overall study: The therapy given earlier, which was standard therapy, consisted of radiotherapy, temozolomide, or both, and most of the patients received both.

The length of the CDR3 is 14 residues. From germline, CDR1 is LNHNV and CDR2 YYDKDF (reference sequence). V was cut by 5 bases and J by 4 bases, with 13 bases left in between. Indicated time point: week 47, end of study. The vaccine gave 300 ug of a 20-mer mutant IDH1 peptide subcutaneously per dose. Astrocytomas that were new, WHO grade 3 or 4, IDH1-mutant and ATRX-lost were present in the donors. Measured with immunoSEQ multiplex PCR; TCRdb has only the in-frame clones, and not every one. The data contain approximately 50,000 clones, 83% of them seen just once; the ten biggest clones take up 3% to 4%. A remark on this clone: Its target is not known.

The receptor's source is a woman aged 45 to 65 with glioma. The chain joins TRBV15 to TRBJ2-3; D is possibly TRBD2 (6 bases). The sample here was PBMCs, taken from a glioma patient whose treatment included an IDH1 peptide vaccine. Here the CDR3 reads CATSFGGSPDTQYF. The CDR3 coding sequence is TGTGCCACCAGCTTCGGAGGGTCGCCAGATACGCAGTATTTT.